Listed below are T cell receptor beta chains from one sample, sequenced in a study of cytomegalovirus exposure and HLA in healthy donors. TCRdb's table, derived via immunoSEQ multiplex PCR, lists solely in-frame clones and lacks some. The sample records 150,000 to 180,000 clones, 60% to 75% being singletons. The source material was PBMCs. All receptors derive from a man in his late teens or twenties in good health and CMV-seronegative. Each CDR3 is given with its conserved first and last residue. D genes are given only for firm matches. Clone size is given for some rows only: seen once, a few or many times, or a class if the clone is expanded.

J,size,V,D,DNA,CDR3
TRBJ2-6,once,TRBV5-4,.,TGTGCCAGCAGCTTAGGGGGACATATACCCTCTGGGGCCAACGTCCTGACTTTC,CASSLGGHIPSGANVLTF
TRBJ2-1,few,TRBV9,TRBD2,TGTGCCAGCAGCGTAGAGCGGGGAAGCTCCTACAATGAGCAGTTCTTC,CASSVERGSSYNEQFF
TRBJ1-1,.,TRBV6-1,.,TGTGCCAGCAGCGCTACTCTGCTAACTGAAGCTTTCTTT,CASSATLLTEAFF
TRBJ2-1,once,TRBV25-1,TRBD1,TGTGCCAGCAGTGGAGGGACAGGGAACAATGAGCAGTTCTTC,CASSGGTGNNEQFF
TRBJ2-3,.,TRBV6-1,TRBD2,TGTGCCAGCAGTGAAGCGGCGGGGGGCACAGATACGCAGTATTTT,CASSEAAGGTDTQYF
TRBJ2-5,.,TRBV6-5,TRBD2,TGTGCCAGCACCCCGGGGGGTGGAGAGACCCAGTACTTC,CASTPGGGETQYF
TRBJ1-6,.,TRBV5-5,TRBD1,TGTGCCAGCAGCCTCGGACAGGGGGACAATTCACCCCTCCACTTT,CASSLGQGDNSPLHF
TRBJ2-5,.,TRBV6-1,TRBD2,TGTGCCAGCAGTGAATTCTCAGCGGGGGTGGTGGAGACCCAGTACTTC,CASSEFSAGVVETQYF
TRBJ2-1,.,TRBV21-1,.,TGTGCCAGCAGCAAACGACAGGGGGCTAGCAATGAGCAGTTCTTC,CASSKRQGASNEQFF
TRBJ2-2,.,TRBV9,.,TGTGCCAGCAGCGTAGGTAATCTAAACACCGGGGAGCTGTTTTTT,CASSVGNLNTGELFF
TRBJ1-2,.,TRBV18,.,TGTGCCAGCTCACCAAACGACGGGAAAGTTAGAGGCTACACCTTC,CASSPNDGKVRGYTF
TRBJ2-4,.,TRBV18,.,TGTGCCAGCTCACGGACAGAATTAAGGGACATTCAGTACTTC,CASSRTELRDIQYF
TRBJ1-2,.,TRBV11-3,TRBD1,TGTGCCAGCCAGGGGGCAGGGGGCTACACCTTC,CASQGAGGYTF
TRBJ2-5,.,TRBV30,TRBD2,TGTGCCTGGAGTGTTCTAGCGGGGGAGGACCAAGAGACCCAGTACTTC,CAWSVLAGEDQETQYF
TRBJ1-2,.,TRBV11-2,TRBD1,TGTGCCAGCAGCCCGAGTGGGGTGACAGGGGTTAACTATGGCTACACCTTC,CASSPSGVTGVNYGYTF
TRBJ2-2,few,TRBV5-4,TRBD2,TGTGCCAGCAGCTTGGGCTGGCGGGGGGGCCCCACCGGGGAGCTGTTTTTT,CASSLGWRGGPTGELFF
TRBJ1-4,few,TRBV5-1,.,TGCGCCAGCAGCCTACAGGGCTTGACTAATGAAAAACTGTTTTTT,CASSLQGLTNEKLFF
TRBJ1-1,.,TRBV5-1,.,TGCGCCAGCAGCTCGGGACAGAACACTGAAGCTTTCTTT,CASSSGQNTEAFF
TRBJ2-5,.,TRBV13,.,TGTGCCAGCAGCCCCGAGGTTTACGTAGGGGGGACCCAGTACTTC,CASSPEVYVGGTQYF
TRBJ2-2,.,TRBV7-2,TRBD1,TGTGCCACTTCGGGACAGGGGAGAACCGGGGAGCTGTTTTTT,CATSGQGRTGELFF
TRBJ2-6,once,TRBV28,.,TGTGCCAGCAGTTTGAGTTCTGGGGCCAACGTCCTGACTTTC,CASSLSSGANVLTF
TRBJ2-2,.,TRBV15,.,TGTGCCACCAGCAGAGATGGGGGGTCCTACACCGGGCAGCTGTTTTTT,CATSRDGGSYTGQLFF
TRBJ1-1,.,TRBV27,TRBD1,TGTGCCAGCGGTGGACAGGGGGCCCCTGAAGCTTTCTTT,CASGGQGAPEAFF
TRBJ1-2,.,TRBV4-2,.,TGTGCCAGCAGCCAAGAGACTACCCTATCCGGGGGGGGAAACTATGGCTACACCTTC,CASSQETTLSGGGNYGYTF
TRBJ1-4,.,TRBV9,.,TGTGCCAGCAGCGTAGGGACGGGCGGGGAAAAACTGTTTTTT,CASSVGTGGEKLFF
TRBJ2-3,.,TRBV7-3,.,TGTGCCAGCGCTCGAAGCGGGCAGAGGGCCGATACGCAGTATTTT,CASARSGQRADTQYF
TRBJ2-7,.,TRBV7-2,.,TGTGCCAGCAGCCGGACAGCCTCCTACGAGCAGTACTTC,CASSRTASYEQYF
TRBJ1-1,.,TRBV28,.,TGTGCCAGCAACCCGGGGTCGGGAACTGAAGCTTTCTTT,CASNPGSGTEAFF
TRBJ1-2,once,TRBV14,.,TGTGCCAGCAGCCAAGGCGGAAACTATGGCTACACCTTC,CASSQGGNYGYTF
TRBJ1-5,.,TRBV6-6,.,TGTGCCAGCAGTTACCTGGAGGGGAGGTCGCCCCAGCATTTT,CASSYLEGRSPQHF
TRBJ2-2,.,TRBV2,TRBD2,TGTGCCAGCATTAGAGAGCGGGGGGCCGGGGAGCTGTTTTTT,CASIRERGAGELFF
TRBJ2-5,.,TRBV16,TRBD1,TGTGCCAGCAGCCAATCTGGACAGGGGGCGTTTGAGACCCAGTACTTC,CASSQSGQGAFETQYF